This T cell receptor (beta chain) was sequenced during a study of shared clonotypes between healthy human individuals. Study-level results: Depth of sequencing was expected to influence donor clonotype sharing.

Unmatched junction bases numbered 7, after V lost 5 bases and J lost 6 bases. The CDR3 spans 14 residues. The germline CDR1 and CDR2 sequences are GTSNPN and SVGIG (reference sequence). Assay execution proceeded at the deep level. Assay used: immunoSEQ multiplex PCR; TCRdb lists only in-frame clones, some missing. The sample consists of about 480,000 clones, approximately 79% of them appearing once. Of note for this clone: Its target is unknown.

The sequencing sample was made of PBMCs. The chain links TRBV30 to TRBJ1-4; TRBD1 matches at 9 bases. This clonotype was sampled from a woman between 40 and 50 years old in good health. Some clones in this sample may be carry-over from other donors' samples. As DNA, the CDR3 is TGTGCCTGGGCGGGGGGACAGGGATATGAAAAACTGTTTTTT. This codes for CAWAGGQGYEKLFF.